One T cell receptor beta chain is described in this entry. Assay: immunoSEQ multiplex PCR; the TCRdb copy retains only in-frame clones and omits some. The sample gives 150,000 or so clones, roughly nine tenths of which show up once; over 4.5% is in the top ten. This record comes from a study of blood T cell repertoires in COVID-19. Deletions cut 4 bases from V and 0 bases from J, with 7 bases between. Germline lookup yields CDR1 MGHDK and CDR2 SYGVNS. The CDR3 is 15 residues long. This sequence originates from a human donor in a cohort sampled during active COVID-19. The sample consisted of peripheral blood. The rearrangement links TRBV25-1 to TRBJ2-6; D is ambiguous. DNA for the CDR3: TGTGCCAGCAGTGGGCGGCACTCTGGGGCCAACGTCCTGACTTTC. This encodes CASSGRHSGANVLTF.